The 8 T cell receptor beta chains in this list originate from one sample, sequenced in a study of T cell responses to AZD1222 COVID-19 vaccine. TCRdb's copy holds only in-frame clones and misses some; the assay was immunoSEQ multiplex PCR. Found here are 92,000 or so clones, roughly 90% of them singletons; the top ten hold approximately 30%. Sequenced material: peripheral blood, taken on day 0 of AZD1222 vaccination. All receptors come from an adult in good health.

CDR3 bases: TGTGCCAGCAGCTCGGCCCAAGGAGAGCAGTTCTTC. Translation: CASSSAQGEQFF. The chain couples TRBV13 to TRBJ2-1, with unresolved D. The germline V and J ends were trimmed by 4 bases and 10 bases, with 11 bases remaining between them. Germline CDR1 reads PRHDT; CDR2 reads FYEKMQ (reference sequence). The CDR3 loop spans 12 amino acids.

Only one count was recorded for this clone. The chain combines TRBV12-3 or TRBV12-4 with TRBJ1-2; D not certain. This CDR3 region has 13 residues. The ends were cut back, 6 bases at V and 7 bases at J, with 15 bases in the middle. CDR3 nucleotide sequence: TGTGCCAGCAGCCCTTTTGGGGAGGGTGGCTACACCTTC. The encoded protein is CASSPFGEGGYTF.

This sequence joins TRBV5-4 and TRBJ2-7, with D unresolved. The V gene's germline CDR1 is SGHNT and CDR2 YYREEE (reference sequence). This CDR3 is 15 amino acids long. V lost 0 bases and J 0 bases, leaving 10 bases between the germline ends. DNA of the CDR3: TGTGCCAGCAGCTTGGAGCCGAGACTCTCCTACGAGCAGTACTTC. Encoded protein: CASSLEPRLSYEQYF.

The chain carries TRBV27 and TRBJ1-5; D is unclear. CDR3 length: 12 residues. Germline V CDR1 and CDR2: MNHEY, SMNVEV (reference sequence). Deletions cut 8 bases from V and 0 bases from J, with 5 bases between. The CDR3: CASGASNQPQHF. The CDR3 DNA sequence: TGTGCCAGCGGAGCTAGCAATCAGCCCCAGCATTTT.

The chain is built from TRBV7-9 and TRBJ1-1, with 7 bases lining up with TRBD1. V trimming: 6 bases; J trimming: 9 bases; junction bases outside the gene matches: 7. Germline values: CDR1 SEHNR, CDR2 FQNEAQ (reference sequence). This CDR3 has 12 residues. CDR3 in amino acids: CASSRDSLQAFF. The CDR3 region has the DNA TGTGCCAGCAGTCGGGACAGTTTGCAAGCTTTCTTT.

V usage is TRBV5-1 and J usage is TRBJ1-3; D unresolved. There are 16 residues in the CDR3. V was shortened by 1 base and J by 4 bases, with 15 bases between the two germline ends. Germline assignment: CDR1 SGHRS and CDR2 YFSETQ. The CDR3 DNA is TGCGCCAGCAGCTTGATGGAGGGTGGATACGGAAACACCATATATTTT. Protein sequence: CASSLMEGGYGNTIYF.

The chain couples TRBV28 to TRBJ1-1; no clear D gene. CDR3 length: 13 residues. V was cut by 6 bases and J by 5 bases, with 13 bases left in between. Germline V gene sequence: CDR1 MDHEN, CDR2 SYDVKM. CDR3 sequence: CASSPTRATEAFF. The DNA of the CDR3 is TGTGCCAGCAGCCCTACTAGGGCGACTGAAGCTTTCTTT.

The V and J genes are TRBV14 and TRBJ1-6; 9 bases fit TRBD1. The CDR3 totals 18 residues. J lost 1 base, V lost 2 bases, and 6 bases had no gene match. Germline V gene lookup returns CDR1 SGHDN and CDR2 FVKESK. The CDR3 DNA reads TGTGCCAGCAGCCAAAGGACAGGGGTCGGATCCTATAATTCACCCCTCCACTTT. Its protein is CASSQRTGVGSYNSPLHF.